This TCR beta chain came from a study of shared clonotypes between healthy human individuals. The study's findings and limits: In contrast to clonotypes shared by all four donors, non-shared clonotypes had lower generation probabilities. Generally, estimated richness proved larger in naive subsets than it did in memory subsets. An expected dependence of interdonor clonotype sharing on sequencing depth was noted.

The repertoire was sequenced with immunoSEQ multiplex PCR; TCRdb's copy has only in-frame clones and lacks some. This table holds about 2.4 million clones, more than 80% found once. As concerns this clone: Antigen specificity is unknown.

Germline assignment: CDR1 SNHLY and CDR2 FYNNEI. The CDR3 has 13 residues. The V end lost 7 bases, the J end lost 9 bases, and 13 bases lay between the germline ends. The sequence derives from a man between 18 and 29 years old in good health. Specimen: naive CD4+ T cells sorted from blood. Specified subset: CD45RA+ positively selected. The rearrangement joins TRBV2 to TRBJ1-6; D uncertain. CDR3 nucleotides: TGTGCCAGCACCAGATCCACTTTTTCACCCCTCCACTTT. This codes for CASTRSTFSPLHF. Complete variable domain (other parts from reference TRBV2 and TRBJ1-6): EPEVTQTPSHQVTQMGQEVILRCVPISNHLYFYWYRQILGQKVEFLVSFYNNEISEKSEIFDDQFSVERPDGSNFTLKIRSTKLEDSAMYFCASTRSTFSPLHFGNGTRLTVT.